This TCR beta chain was identified during a study of T cells in Graves' hyperthyroidism and ophthalmopathy. The overall study: The authors collected peripheral blood at initial diagnosis, before any treatment.

From RNA transcripts, TCR beta CDR3 regions were amplified. The HTBI primer set was used in a first-round RT-PCR of the TCR CDR3. TCRdb processed the multiplex PCR reads anew with MiXCR; each CDR3 protein has one entry. The table records under 500,000 distinct CDR3 sequences, about 14% of them present only once. Study observations and caveats: In simple terms, a model built on 13 V-J features told ophthalmopathy apart from stable hyperthyroidism. Most thyroid clonotypes with frequency above 0.001 were detected in blood.

Used for diagnoses were clinical symptoms, serum thyroxine and TRAb, thyroid ultrasound and orbital computed tomography. CDR1 SEHNR and CDR2 FQNEAQ come from the germline V gene (reference sequence). This CDR3 contains 15 residues. The germline V and J ends were trimmed by 1 base and 4 bases, with 14 bases remaining between them. This clonotype was counted ten times or more. The target antigen is unknown. Sequenced material: blood. The TCR comes from a man over 45 with Graves' ophthalmopathy. The chain recombines TRBV7-9 with TRBJ2-7; D is possibly TRBD1 (5 bases). CDR3 residues: CASSLEAGLGYEQYF. In DNA form, the CDR3 reads TGTGCCAGCAGCTTAGAGGCAGGGTTGGGGTACGAGCAGTACTTC.